The 16 T cell receptor beta chains in this list originate from one sample, sequenced in a study of early T cells in non-severe SARS-CoV-2 infection. Each CDR3 protein is one row after TCRdb ran MiXCR on the 5' RACE reads. Of more than 80,000 distinct CDR3 sequences listed, 8% to 13% are singletons. The specimen sequenced was whole blood. The origin of the receptors is an adult who was a healthcare worker with PCR-confirmed SARS-CoV-2 infection or an uninfected control (not recorded which).

The gene calls are TRBV30 and TRBJ1-3; no reliable D call. V was clipped by 3 bases and J by 0 bases, with 15 bases between them. The CDR3 is made up of 16 amino acids. The germline CDR1 and CDR2 sequences are GTSNPN and SVGIG (reference sequence). Here the CDR3 DNA reads TGTGCCTGGAGCCTAGGAGGAGCCATCTCTGGAAACACCATATATTTT. Protein sequence: CAWSLGGAISGNTIYF.

This clonotype was detected a few times. This rearrangement joins TRBV29-1 to TRBJ2-7; 9 bases line up with TRBD2. Germline values: CDR1 SQVTM, CDR2 ANQGSEA. After removal of 5 bases from V and 3 bases from J, the junction contained 8 bases not matched to a gene. This CDR3 contains 14 residues. Here the CDR3 reads CSVLGLAGYYEQYF. The CDR3, as DNA: TGCAGCGTTCTGGGGCTAGCGGGATACTACGAGCAGTACTTC.

In this sample, this clonotype turned up many times. J is TRBJ2-2 and V is TRBV30, with 11 bases identical to TRBD2. The CDR3 extends over 16 amino acids. The V gene end was trimmed by 3 bases and the J gene end by 5 bases; junction bases not matched to a gene: 8. CDR1 and CDR2 (germline): GTSNPN, SVGIG (reference sequence). CDR3 coding DNA: TGTGCCTGGAGCCGCGATAGCGGGAGGGAAACCGGGGAGCTGTTTTTT. Translated, it gives CAWSRDSGRETGELFF. The whole variable domain, filled in from reference TRBV30 and TRBJ2-2, reads SQTIHQWPATLVQPVGSPLSLECTVEGTSNPNLYWYRQAAGRGLQLLFYSVGIGQISSEVPQNLSASRPQDRQFILSSKKLLLSDSGFYLCAWSRDSGRETGELFFGEGSRLTVL.

This clonotype was seen at least ten times. The chain links TRBV29-1 to TRBJ1-1, with D perhaps matching TRBD1 (6 bases). Trimming took 2 bases from V and 5 from J, leaving 12 bases between them. This CDR3 contains 13 residues. From germline, CDR1 is SQVTM and CDR2 ANQGSEA. The CDR3 DNA sequence: TGCAGCGTTGAATTAGGGGGGAGGACTGAAGCTTTCTTT. It specifies CSVELGGRTEAFF.

This clonotype appeared a few times. This chain connects TRBV6-5 to TRBJ2-7; 8 bases map to TRBD1. This CDR3 spans 15 amino acids. Trimming took 5 bases from V and 1 from J; bases not matched to a gene: 7. The germline V gene encodes CDR1 MNHEY and CDR2 SVGAGI. The CDR3 sequence is CASSPRTGKSYEQYF. CDR3 nucleotides: TGTGCCAGCAGTCCTCGGACAGGGAAGTCCTACGAGCAGTACTTC.

The chain employs TRBV25-1 and TRBJ2-5; D is ambiguous. Looked up from germline, CDR1 is MGHDK and CDR2 is SYGVNS. Trimming took 6 bases from V and 1 from J, leaving 12 bases between them. This CDR3 contains 14 residues. The CDR3 is CASSRLTPQETQYF. DNA for the CDR3: TGTGCCAGCAGCAGGCTTACCCCCCAAGAGACCCAGTACTTC.

The CDR3 DNA reads TGCACCATGAAGGGCCGACAGGTACAATCACCCCTCCACTTT. Protein sequence: CTMKGRQVQSPLHF. The genes are TRBV29-1 and TRBJ1-6, with D possibly being TRBD1 (6 bases). The germline gives CDR1 SQVTM, CDR2 ANQGSEA. The CDR3 covers 14 residues.

This clonotype has only a few counts. The genes are TRBV29-1 and TRBJ2-2, with D tentatively TRBD2 (5 bases). V was cut by 4 bases and J by 7 bases, with 7 bases left in between. The CDR3 loop spans 11 amino acids. From germline, CDR1 is SQVTM and CDR2 ANQGSEA. The CDR3 here is CSVAGSGELFF. Here the CDR3 DNA reads TGCAGCGTTGCGGGGAGCGGGGAGCTGTTTTTT.

The J gene is TRBJ1-1, the V gene TRBV11-3; TRBD1 is a possible D gene (6 bases). Between the trimmed V and J ends, which lost 2 bases and 4 bases, there was a span of 11 bases. In germline, CDR1 is SGHNT, CDR2 YENEEA. CDR3 length: 14 amino acids. The CDR3 region has the DNA TGTGCCAGCAGCTTATCAGGGGCGGGCACTGAAGCTTTCTTT. The encoded protein is CASSLSGAGTEAFF. Full variable domain (missing parts from reference TRBV11-3 and TRBJ1-1): EAGVVQSPRYKIIEKKQPVAFWCNPISGHNTLYWYLQNLGQGPELLIRYENEEAVDDSQLPKDRFSAERLKGVDSTLKIQPAELGDSAVYLCASSLSGAGTEAFFGQGTRLTVV.

This clonotype was seen ten or more times. The chain joins TRBV20-1 to TRBJ2-3; D gene uncertain. The CDR3 length is 12 residues. V was cut by 1 base and J by 2 bases, with 4 bases left in between. Per germline, CDR1 DFQATT and CDR2 SNEGSKA (reference sequence). CDR3 DNA sequence: TGCAGTGCTAGAGGGGACACAGATACGCAGTATTTT. The encoded protein is CSARGDTDTQYF.

The genes are TRBV4-2 and TRBJ2-5, with D unclear. V lost 4 bases to trimming and J lost 2 bases, with 11 bases between them. CDR1 LGHNA and CDR2 YNFKEQ come from the germline V gene. CDR3 size: 14 residues. DNA for the CDR3: TGTGCCAGCAGCCCTCTCATCGGTCAAGAGACCCAGTACTTC. The encoded protein is CASSPLIGQETQYF.

This clonotype was observed many times. This chain uses TRBV5-1 with TRBJ1-6, with D unresolved. V gave up 10 bases and J gave up 8 bases, with 16 bases separating them. This CDR3 has 13 residues. Germline V gene lookup returns CDR1 SGHRS and CDR2 YFSETQ. The CDR3 DNA reads TGCGCCTCCCGGGAGGAGGCGGATTCACCCCTCCACTTT. Translating gives CASREEADSPLHF.

In this sample, this clonotype turned up many times. V is TRBV7-8 and J is TRBJ1-5; no clear D. This CDR3 contains 18 residues. Germline V gene data show CDR1 as SGHVS and CDR2 as FQNEAQ. Trimming pared 4 bases from V and 0 bases from J, leaving 19 bases between. The CDR3 DNA follows: TGTGCCAGCAGCTACAGACAAGAACCTGTATATAGCAATCAGCCCCAGCATTTT. Protein product: CASSYRQEPVYSNQPQHF.

This clonotype has at least ten counts. The chain is built from TRBV28 and TRBJ1-1; possible D gene TRBD1, 6 bases. Germline V lookup: CDR1 MDHEN, CDR2 SYDVKM. The germline V and J ends were trimmed by 5 bases and 0 bases, with 19 bases remaining between them. The CDR3 spans 17 residues. The chain's CDR3 is CASSNSRGRGMNTEAFF. CDR3 sequence (DNA): TGTGCCAGCAGTAACTCTAGGGGGAGAGGGATGAACACTGAAGCTTTCTTT.

This clonotype was detected only a few times. The J gene is TRBJ1-2, the V gene TRBV29-1, with TRBD1 as a possible D gene (5 bases). The V and J ends lost 7 bases and 4 bases respectively, with 13 bases between them. This CDR3 has 12 amino acids. CDR1 and CDR2 from the germline V gene are SQVTM and ANQGSEA. In DNA form, the CDR3 reads TGCAGCGAGTACAGGTTCCTCTATGGCTACACCTTC. The encoded protein is CSEYRFLYGYTF.

The V gene is TRBV27, the J gene TRBJ1-4; TRBD1 is a possible D gene (5 bases). The CDR3 sequence is 13 residues long. Germline-derived CDR1 and CDR2 are MNHEY and SMNVEV (reference sequence). The V and J ends lost 1 base and 11 bases respectively, with 11 bases between them. CDR3: CASSLLIGEKLFF. The CDR3 DNA sequence: TGTGCCAGCAGTTTATTGATAGGGGAGAAACTGTTTTTT.